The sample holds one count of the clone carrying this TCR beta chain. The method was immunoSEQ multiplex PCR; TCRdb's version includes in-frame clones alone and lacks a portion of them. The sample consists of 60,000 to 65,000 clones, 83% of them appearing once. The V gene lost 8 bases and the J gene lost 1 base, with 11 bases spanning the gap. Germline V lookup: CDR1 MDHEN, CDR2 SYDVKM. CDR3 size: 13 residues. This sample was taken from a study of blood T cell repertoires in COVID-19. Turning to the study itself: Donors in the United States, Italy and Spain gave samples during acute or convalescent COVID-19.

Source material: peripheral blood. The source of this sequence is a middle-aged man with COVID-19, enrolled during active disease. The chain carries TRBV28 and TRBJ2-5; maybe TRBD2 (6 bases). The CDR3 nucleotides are TGTGCCAGCGCCGACGGGGGCCAAGAGACCCAGTACTTC. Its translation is CASADGGQETQYF.